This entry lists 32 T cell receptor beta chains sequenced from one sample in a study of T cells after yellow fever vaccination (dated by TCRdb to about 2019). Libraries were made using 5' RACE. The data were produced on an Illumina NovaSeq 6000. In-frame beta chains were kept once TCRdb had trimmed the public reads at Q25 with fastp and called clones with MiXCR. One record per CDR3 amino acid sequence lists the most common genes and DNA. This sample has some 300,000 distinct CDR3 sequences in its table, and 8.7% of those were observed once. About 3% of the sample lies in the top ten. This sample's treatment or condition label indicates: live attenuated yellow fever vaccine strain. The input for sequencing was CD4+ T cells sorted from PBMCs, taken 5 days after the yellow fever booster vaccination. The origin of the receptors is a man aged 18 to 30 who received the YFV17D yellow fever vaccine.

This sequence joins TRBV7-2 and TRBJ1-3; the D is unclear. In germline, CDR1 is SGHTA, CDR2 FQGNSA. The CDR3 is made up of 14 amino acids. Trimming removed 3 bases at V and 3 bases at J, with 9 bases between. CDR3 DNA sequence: TGTGCCAGCAGCTTGGCCCGGGATGGAAACACCATATATTTT. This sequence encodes CASSLARDGNTIYF.

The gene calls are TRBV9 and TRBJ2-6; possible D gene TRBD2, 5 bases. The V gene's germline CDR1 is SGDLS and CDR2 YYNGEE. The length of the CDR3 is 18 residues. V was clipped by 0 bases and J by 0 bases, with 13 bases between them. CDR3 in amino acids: CASSVGGQVSSGANVLTF. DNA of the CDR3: TGTGCCAGCAGCGTAGGCGGGCAGGTTAGCTCTGGGGCCAACGTCCTGACTTTC.

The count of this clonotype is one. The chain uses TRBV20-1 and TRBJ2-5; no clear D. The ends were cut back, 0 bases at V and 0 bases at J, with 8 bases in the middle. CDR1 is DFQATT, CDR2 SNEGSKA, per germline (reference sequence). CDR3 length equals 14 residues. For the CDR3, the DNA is TGCAGTGCTAGAGAGGGCCGGAACCAAGAGACCCAGTACTTC. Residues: CSAREGRNQETQYF.

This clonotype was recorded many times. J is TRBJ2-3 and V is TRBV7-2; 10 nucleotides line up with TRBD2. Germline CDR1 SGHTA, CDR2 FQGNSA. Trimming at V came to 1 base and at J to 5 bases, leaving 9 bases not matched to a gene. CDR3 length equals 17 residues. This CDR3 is CASSLGISGGAVDTQYF. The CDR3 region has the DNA TGTGCCAGCAGCTTAGGCATAAGCGGGGGGGCCGTAGATACGCAGTATTTT.

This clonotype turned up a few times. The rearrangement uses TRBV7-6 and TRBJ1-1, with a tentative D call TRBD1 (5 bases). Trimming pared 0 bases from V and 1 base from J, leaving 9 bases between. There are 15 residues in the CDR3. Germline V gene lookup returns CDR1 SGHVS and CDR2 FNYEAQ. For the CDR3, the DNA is TGTGCCAGCAGCTTAGCGAGCGGGGGGAACACTGAAGCTTTCTTT. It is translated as CASSLASGGNTEAFF.

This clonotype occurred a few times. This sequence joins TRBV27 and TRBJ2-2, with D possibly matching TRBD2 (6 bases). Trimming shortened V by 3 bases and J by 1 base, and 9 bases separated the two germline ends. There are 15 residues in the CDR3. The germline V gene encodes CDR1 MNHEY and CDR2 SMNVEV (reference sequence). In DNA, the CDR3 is TGTGCCAGCAGTTTGCAGGGACTGAACACCGGGGAGCTGTTTTTT. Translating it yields CASSLQGLNTGELFF.

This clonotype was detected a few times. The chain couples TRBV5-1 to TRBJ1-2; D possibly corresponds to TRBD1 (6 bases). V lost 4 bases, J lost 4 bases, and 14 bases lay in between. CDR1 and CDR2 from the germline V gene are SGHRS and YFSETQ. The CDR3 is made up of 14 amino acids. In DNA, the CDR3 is TGCGCCAGCAGCATCGACAGGAGTTTCTATGGCTACACCTTC. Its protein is CASSIDRSFYGYTF.

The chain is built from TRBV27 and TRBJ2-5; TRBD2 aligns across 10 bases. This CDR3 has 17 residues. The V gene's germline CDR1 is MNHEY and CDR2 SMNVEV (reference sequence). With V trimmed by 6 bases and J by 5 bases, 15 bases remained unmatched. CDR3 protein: CASSPGALAGLEETQYF. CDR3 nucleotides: TGTGCCAGCAGCCCTGGGGCACTAGCGGGGCTTGAGGAGACCCAGTACTTC.

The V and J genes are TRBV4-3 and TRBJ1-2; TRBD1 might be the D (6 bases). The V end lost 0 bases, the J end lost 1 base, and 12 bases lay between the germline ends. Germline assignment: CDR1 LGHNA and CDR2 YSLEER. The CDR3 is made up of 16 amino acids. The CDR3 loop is CASSQDLPGDNYGYTF. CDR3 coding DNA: TGCGCCAGCAGCCAAGATCTACCAGGGGATAACTATGGCTACACCTTC.

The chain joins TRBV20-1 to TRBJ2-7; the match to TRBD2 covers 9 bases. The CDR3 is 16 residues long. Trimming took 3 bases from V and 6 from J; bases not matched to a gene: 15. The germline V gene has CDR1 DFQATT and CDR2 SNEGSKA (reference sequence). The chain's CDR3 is CSASENPGLAWSEQYF. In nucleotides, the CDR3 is TGCAGTGCTAGCGAAAACCCGGGACTAGCATGGTCCGAGCAGTACTTC.

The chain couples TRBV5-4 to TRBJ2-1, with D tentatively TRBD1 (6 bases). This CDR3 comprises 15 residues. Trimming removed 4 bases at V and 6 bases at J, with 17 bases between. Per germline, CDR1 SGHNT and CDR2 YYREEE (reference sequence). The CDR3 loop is CASSLGAGEANEQFF. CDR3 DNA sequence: TGTGCCAGCAGCCTGGGGGCAGGGGAAGCCAATGAGCAGTTCTTC.

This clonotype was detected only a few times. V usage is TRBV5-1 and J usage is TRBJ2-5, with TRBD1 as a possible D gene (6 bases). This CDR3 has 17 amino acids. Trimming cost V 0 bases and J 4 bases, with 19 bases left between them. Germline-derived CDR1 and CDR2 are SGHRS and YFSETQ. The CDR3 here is CASSLAGRGTIRETQYF. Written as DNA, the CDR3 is TGCGCCAGCAGCTTGGCGGGTAGAGGGACAATCAGAGAGACCCAGTACTTC.

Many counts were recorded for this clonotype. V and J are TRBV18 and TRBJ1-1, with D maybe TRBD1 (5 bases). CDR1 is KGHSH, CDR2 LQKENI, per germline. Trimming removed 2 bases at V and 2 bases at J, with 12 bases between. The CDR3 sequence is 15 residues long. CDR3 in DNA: TGTGCCAGCTCACCATCGACAGAAGATAACACTGAAGCTTTCTTT. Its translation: CASSPSTEDNTEAFF.

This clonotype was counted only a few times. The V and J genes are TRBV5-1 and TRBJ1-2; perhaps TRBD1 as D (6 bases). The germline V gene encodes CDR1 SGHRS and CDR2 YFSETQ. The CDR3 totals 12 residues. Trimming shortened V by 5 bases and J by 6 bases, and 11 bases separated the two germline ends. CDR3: CASSRGADGYTF. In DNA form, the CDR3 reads TGCGCCAGCAGTCGGGGGGCTGATGGCTACACCTTC.

The CDR3 DNA sequence: TGCGCCAGCAGCTTGGGAGTATCAGATACGCAGTATTTT. Amino acids: CASSLGVSDTQYF. The chain is built from TRBV5-1 and TRBJ2-3; D is unresolved. The CDR3 is 13 residues long. Germline values: CDR1 SGHRS, CDR2 YFSETQ. The V and J ends lost 0 bases and 4 bases respectively, with 6 bases between them. Full variable domain (remainder filled in from reference TRBV5-1 and TRBJ2-3): KAGVTQTPRYLIKTRGQQVTLSCSPISGHRSVSWYQQTPGQGLQFLFEYFSETQRNKGNFPGRFSGRQFSNSRSEMNVSTLELGDSALYLCASSLGVSDTQYFGPGTRLTVL.

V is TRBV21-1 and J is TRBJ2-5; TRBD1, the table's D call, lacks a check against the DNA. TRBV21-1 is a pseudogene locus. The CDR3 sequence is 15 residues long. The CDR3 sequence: CASSKVKHPEETQYF. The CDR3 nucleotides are TGTGCCAGCAGCAAAGTGAAACACCCTGAGGAGACCCAGTACTTC.

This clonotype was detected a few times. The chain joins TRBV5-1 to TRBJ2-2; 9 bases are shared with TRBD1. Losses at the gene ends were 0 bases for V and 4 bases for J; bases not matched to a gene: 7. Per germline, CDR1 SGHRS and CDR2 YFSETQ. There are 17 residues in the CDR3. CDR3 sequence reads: CASSLAMGQGPTGELFF. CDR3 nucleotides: TGCGCCAGCAGCTTGGCCATGGGACAGGGCCCCACCGGGGAGCTGTTTTTT.

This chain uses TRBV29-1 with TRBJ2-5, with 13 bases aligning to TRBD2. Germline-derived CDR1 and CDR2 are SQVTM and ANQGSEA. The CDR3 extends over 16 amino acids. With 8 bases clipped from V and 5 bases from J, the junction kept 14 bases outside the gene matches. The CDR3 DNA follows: TGCAGCCCCCGGGTGGGGACTAGCGGGGAGGGGGAGACCCAGTACTTC. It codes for CSPRVGTSGEGETQYF. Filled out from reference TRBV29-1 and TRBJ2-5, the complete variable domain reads SAVISQKPSRDICQRGTSLTIQCQVDSQVTMMFWYRQQPGQSLTLIATANQGSEATYESGFVIDKFPISRPNLTFSTLTVSNMSPEDSSIYLCSPRVGTSGEGETQYFGPGTRLLVL.

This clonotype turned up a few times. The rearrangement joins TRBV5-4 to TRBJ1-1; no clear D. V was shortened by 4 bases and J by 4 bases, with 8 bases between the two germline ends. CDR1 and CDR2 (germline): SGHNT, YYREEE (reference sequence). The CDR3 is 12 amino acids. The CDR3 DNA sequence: TGTGCCAGCAGCGCAGATTTCACTGAAGCTTTCTTT. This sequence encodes CASSADFTEAFF.

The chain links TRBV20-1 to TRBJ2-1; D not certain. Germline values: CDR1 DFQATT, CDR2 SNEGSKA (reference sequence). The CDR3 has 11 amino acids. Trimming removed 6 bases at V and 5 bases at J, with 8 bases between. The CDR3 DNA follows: TGCAGTGCGCGCCAGGACAATGAGCAGTTCTTC. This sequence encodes CSARQDNEQFF.

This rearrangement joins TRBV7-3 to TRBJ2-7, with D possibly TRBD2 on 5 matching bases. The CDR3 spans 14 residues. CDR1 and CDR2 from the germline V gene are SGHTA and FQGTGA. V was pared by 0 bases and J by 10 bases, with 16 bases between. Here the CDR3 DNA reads TGTGCCAGCAGCTTAACTGGCAGCTCCTCGGGACAGTACTTC. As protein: CASSLTGSSSGQYF.

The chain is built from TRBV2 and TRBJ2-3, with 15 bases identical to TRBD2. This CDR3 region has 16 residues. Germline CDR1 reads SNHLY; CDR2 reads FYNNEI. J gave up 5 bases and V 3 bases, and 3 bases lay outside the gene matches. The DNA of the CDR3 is TGTGCCAGCAGTGAGGGACTAGCGGGGGGCCTAGATACGCAGTATTTT. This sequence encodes CASSEGLAGGLDTQYF.

CDR3 bases: TGTGCCAGCGAGAGGGACAGGGGGCAAAGCGAGCAGTACTTC. Protein: CASERDRGQSEQYF. V is TRBV7-2 and J is TRBJ2-7; TRBD1 agrees at 12 bases. The ends lost 8 bases at V and 6 bases at J; junction bases unmatched: 8. This CDR3 comprises 14 residues. Germline CDR1 is SGHTA and CDR2 is FQGNSA.

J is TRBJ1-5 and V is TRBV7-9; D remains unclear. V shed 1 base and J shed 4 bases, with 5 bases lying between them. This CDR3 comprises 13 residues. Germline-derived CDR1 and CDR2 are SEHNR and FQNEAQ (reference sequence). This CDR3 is CASSLDFNQPQHF. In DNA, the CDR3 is TGTGCCAGCAGCTTAGACTTTAATCAGCCCCAGCATTTT.

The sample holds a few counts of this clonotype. This CDR3 reads CASRAGFGNQPQHF. The DNA for the CDR3 is TGTGCCAGCAGAGCAGGGTTTGGGAATCAGCCCCAGCATTTT. The chain combines TRBV12-3 or TRBV12-4 with TRBJ1-5; tentatively, D is TRBD1 (5 bases). This CDR3 spans 14 amino acids. Trimming took 6 bases from V and 4 from J, leaving 13 bases between them.

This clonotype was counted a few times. The CDR3 reads CASSSNRGLNYGYTF. DNA of the CDR3: TGTGCCAGCAGTTCCAACAGGGGGTTGAACTATGGCTACACCTTC. The rearrangement uses TRBV6-6 and TRBJ1-2; 8 nucleotides align to TRBD1. Germline V gives CDR1 MNHNY, CDR2 SVGAGI (reference sequence). V dropped 4 bases and J dropped 2; count of bases not matched to a gene: 6. This CDR3 is 15 amino acids long.

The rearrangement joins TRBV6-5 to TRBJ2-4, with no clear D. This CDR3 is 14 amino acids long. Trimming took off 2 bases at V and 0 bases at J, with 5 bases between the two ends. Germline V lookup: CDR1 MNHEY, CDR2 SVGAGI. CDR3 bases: TGTGCCAGCAGTTACGGCAGAGCCAAAAACATTCAGTACTTC. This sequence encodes CASSYGRAKNIQYF.

CDR3 sequence: CASSSGTAINQPQHF. For the CDR3, the DNA is TGTGCCAGCAGCTCGGGGACAGCAATCAATCAGCCCCAGCATTTT. This chain connects TRBV3-1 to TRBJ1-5, with 7 bases identical to TRBD1. The CDR3 extends over 15 amino acids. Germline trimming cut 5 bases from V and 3 bases from J; bases unmatched to any gene: 7. Germline V lookup: CDR1 LGHDT, CDR2 YNNKEL (reference sequence).

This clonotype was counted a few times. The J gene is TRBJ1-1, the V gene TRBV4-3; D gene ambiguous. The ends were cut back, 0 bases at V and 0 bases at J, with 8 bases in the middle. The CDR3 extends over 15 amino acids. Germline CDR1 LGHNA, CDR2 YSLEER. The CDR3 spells CASSQEGIMNTEAFF. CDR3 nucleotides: TGCGCCAGCAGCCAAGAAGGGATTATGAACACTGAAGCTTTCTTT.

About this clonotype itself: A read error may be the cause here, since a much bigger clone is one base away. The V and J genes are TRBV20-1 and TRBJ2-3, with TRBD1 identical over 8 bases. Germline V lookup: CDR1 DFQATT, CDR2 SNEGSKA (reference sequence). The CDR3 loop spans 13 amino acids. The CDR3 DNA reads TGCAGTGTGCCAGGGGGCCCCACAGATTCGCAGTATTTT. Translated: CSVPGGPTDSQYF.

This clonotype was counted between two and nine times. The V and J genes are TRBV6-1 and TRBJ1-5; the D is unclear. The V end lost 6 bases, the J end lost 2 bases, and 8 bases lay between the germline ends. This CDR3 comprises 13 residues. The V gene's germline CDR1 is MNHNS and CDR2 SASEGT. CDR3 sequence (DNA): TGTGCCAGCAGCCCTACCGGCAATCAGCCCCAGCATTTT. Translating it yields CASSPTGNQPQHF.

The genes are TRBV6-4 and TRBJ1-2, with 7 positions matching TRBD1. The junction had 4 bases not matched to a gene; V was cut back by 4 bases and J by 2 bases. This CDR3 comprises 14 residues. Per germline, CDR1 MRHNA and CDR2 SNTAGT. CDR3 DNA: TGTGCCAGCAGTGCGAACAGGGGAAACTATGGCTACACCTTC. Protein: CASSANRGNYGYTF.